These T cell receptor beta chains were read from a single sample in a study of response to subunit inactivated influenza vaccine. TCRdb passed the RT-PCR reads through MiXCR, listing each CDR3 protein once. This table holds under 750,000 distinct CDR3 sequences, about 12% found once. Source: PBMCs from blood, taken on the day of vaccination. The receptor set was obtained from a man aged 50-60 years who received an inactivated influenza vaccine. Each CDR3 is given with its conserved first and last residue. Each record gives: CDR3 protein, V gene, CDR3 length, J gene.

CSARGTSGRAPGTQYF TRBV20-1 16 TRBJ2-3
CASSKPGTGVFYGYTF TRBV4-2 16 TRBJ1-2
CAISGRDRESSYEQYF TRBV10-3 16 TRBJ2-7
CATSKRLAKQETQYF TRBV15 15 TRBJ2-5
CASSPGGAVDEQFF TRBV7-2 14 TRBJ2-1
CASSLQPGLAGPEQFF TRBV5-1 16 TRBJ2-1
CASSLVGQGTEAFF TRBV5-1 14 TRBJ1-1
CASSELPGAEGEQFF TRBV25-1 15 TRBJ2-1
CSARDLSGRLNIQYF TRBV20-1 15 TRBJ2-4
CSARPSSSGLATDTQYF TRBV20-1 17 TRBJ2-3
CASNKGLAVTANTGELFF TRBV5-1 18 TRBJ2-2
CSVESDRGGFYEQYF TRBV29-1 15 TRBJ2-7
CASSPTTRTQYF TRBV9 12 TRBJ2-3
CASSPRFFTEAFF TRBV28 13 TRBJ1-1
CSARDQRSGRASYEQYF TRBV20-1 17 TRBJ2-7
CASSYSLSLGETQYF TRBV6-2/TRBV6-3 15 TRBJ2-5
CAISVGGTGANVLTF TRBV10-3 15 TRBJ2-6
CASSQGARVGGNTIYF TRBV4-1 16 TRBJ1-3
CASSPIAGGGEQFF TRBV11-2 14 TRBJ2-1
CASSHSAGYTF TRBV5-1 11 TRBJ1-2
CASSLGPGQGPYF TRBV12-3/TRBV12-4 13 TRBJ2-3
CASSQLGGRWETQYF TRBV5-4 15 TRBJ2-5
CASSQRQGANGELFF TRBV12-3/TRBV12-4 15 TRBJ2-2
CASRPDTKETQYF TRBV27 13 TRBJ2-5
CATSDSKRAEQYF TRBV24-1 13 TRBJ2-7
CASSLSLPYTQYF TRBV7-2 13 TRBJ2-3
CSAPGLSYNEQFF TRBV29-1 13 TRBJ2-1
CASSERPPTGLKYTNYGYTF TRBV11-2 20 TRBJ1-2
CASSYSRRANTEAFF TRBV6-2/TRBV6-3 15 TRBJ1-1
CAINSGLAGGSSYNEQFF TRBV10-3 18 TRBJ2-1
CASSPRDLRNEQFF TRBV7-2 14 TRBJ2-1
CASSYSTSTGELFF TRBV6-2/TRBV6-3 14 TRBJ2-2
CSAFGVSSGNTIYF TRBV20-1 14 TRBJ1-3
CASSQVEGSGELFF TRBV4-2 14 TRBJ2-2
CASSFWGGNQPQHF TRBV12-3/TRBV12-4 14 TRBJ1-5
CASSRGRAYEQYF TRBV3-1 13 TRBJ2-7
CASSKQGSRNSPLHF TRBV7-2 15 TRBJ1-6
CASSQGDGPYEQYF TRBV4-3 14 TRBJ2-7
CASSSAGGIDTQYF TRBV5-6 14 TRBJ2-3
CSADRDTQETQYF TRBV29-1 13 TRBJ2-5
CASRPGTSGGNEQFF TRBV12-3/TRBV12-4 15 TRBJ2-1
CASSLRLEGGKQYF TRBV7-2 14 TRBJ2-3
CSATRETQYF TRBV20-1 10 TRBJ2-5
CASCIDRNLKWNEQFF TRBV6-1 16 TRBJ2-1
CASRPGQTPFYGYTF TRBV5-6 15 TRBJ1-2
CSAGSGPLAGANVLTF TRBV20-1 16 TRBJ2-6
CASSPQGASEAFF TRBV12-3/TRBV12-4 13 TRBJ1-1
CASSRRIVGERSGYQETQYF TRBV4-1 20 TRBJ2-5
CASSHPPGQDYEQYF TRBV4-1 15 TRBJ2-7
CASSEYSGVYEQYF TRBV25-1 14 TRBJ2-7
CASSSRRIATNEKLFF TRBV27 16 TRBJ1-4
CASSLVDNYGYTF TRBV5-1 13 TRBJ1-2
CASSENPGTAYEQYF TRBV5-1 15 TRBJ2-7
CASTSGAGEKKETQYF TRBV12-3/TRBV12-4 16 TRBJ2-5